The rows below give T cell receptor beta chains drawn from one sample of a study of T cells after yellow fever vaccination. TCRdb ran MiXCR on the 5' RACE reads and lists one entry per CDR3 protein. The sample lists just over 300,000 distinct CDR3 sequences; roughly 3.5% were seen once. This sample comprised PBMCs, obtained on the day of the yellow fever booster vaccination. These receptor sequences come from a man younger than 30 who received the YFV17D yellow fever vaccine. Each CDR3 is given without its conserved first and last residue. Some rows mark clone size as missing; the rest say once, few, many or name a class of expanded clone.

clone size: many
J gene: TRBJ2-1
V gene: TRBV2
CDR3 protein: ASSESGGPSYNEQF

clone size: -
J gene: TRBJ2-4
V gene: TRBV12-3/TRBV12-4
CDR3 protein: ASRETNTDLNIQY

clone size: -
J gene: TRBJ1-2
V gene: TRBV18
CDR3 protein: ASSPPQVNGYT

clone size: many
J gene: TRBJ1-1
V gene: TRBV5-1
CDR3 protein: ASGSSDGLNTEAF

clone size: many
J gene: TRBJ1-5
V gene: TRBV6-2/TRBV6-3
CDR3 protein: ASSSTRILNQPQH

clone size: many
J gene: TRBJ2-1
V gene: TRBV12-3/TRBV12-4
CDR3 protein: ASNREADEQF

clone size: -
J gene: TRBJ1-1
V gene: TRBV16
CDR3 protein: ASSQYGVSWGSEAF

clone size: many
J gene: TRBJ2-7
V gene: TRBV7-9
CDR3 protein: ASSPSVGGEQY

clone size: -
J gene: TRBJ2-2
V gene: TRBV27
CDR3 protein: ASSLSANTGELF

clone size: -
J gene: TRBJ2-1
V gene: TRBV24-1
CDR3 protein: ATSDSRTGVGEQF

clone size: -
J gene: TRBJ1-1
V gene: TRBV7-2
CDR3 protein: ASRSPGGNTEAF

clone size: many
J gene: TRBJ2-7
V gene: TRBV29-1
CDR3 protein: SVGGDLEQY

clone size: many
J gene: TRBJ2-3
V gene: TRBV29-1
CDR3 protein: SVFTGGTDTQY

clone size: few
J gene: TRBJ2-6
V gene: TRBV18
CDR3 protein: ASSASQGNGGANVLT

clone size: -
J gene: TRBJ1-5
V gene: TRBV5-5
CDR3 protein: ASSPLRQKGNQPQH

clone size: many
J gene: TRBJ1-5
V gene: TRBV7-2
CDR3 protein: ASSFGSRGNQPQH

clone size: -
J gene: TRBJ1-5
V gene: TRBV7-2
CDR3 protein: ASSSYRGDNQPQH

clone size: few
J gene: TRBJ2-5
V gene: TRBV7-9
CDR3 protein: ASSLLRETQY

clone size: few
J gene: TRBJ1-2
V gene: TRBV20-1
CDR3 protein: SATQQTYGYT

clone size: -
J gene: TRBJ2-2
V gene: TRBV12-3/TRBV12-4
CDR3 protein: ASRAGGATGALF

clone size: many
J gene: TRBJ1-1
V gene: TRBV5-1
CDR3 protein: ASSLIPPDRVRSTEAF

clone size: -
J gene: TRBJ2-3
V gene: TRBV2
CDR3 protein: AVPPGQGVTDTQY

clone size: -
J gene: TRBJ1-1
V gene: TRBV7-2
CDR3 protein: ASNPRLGVFTEAF

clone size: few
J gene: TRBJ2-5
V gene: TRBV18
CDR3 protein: ASSPRLLGGGQETQY

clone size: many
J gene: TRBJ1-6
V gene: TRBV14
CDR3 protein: ASSQGQGINSPLH

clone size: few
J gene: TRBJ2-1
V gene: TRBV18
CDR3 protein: ASSRGTGAYNEQF

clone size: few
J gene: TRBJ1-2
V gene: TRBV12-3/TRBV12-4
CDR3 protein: ASSAGLGYT

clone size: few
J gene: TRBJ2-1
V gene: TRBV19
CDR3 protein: ASSLVTGLGEQF

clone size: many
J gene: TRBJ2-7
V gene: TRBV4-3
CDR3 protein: ASSQDLSETGYSYEQY

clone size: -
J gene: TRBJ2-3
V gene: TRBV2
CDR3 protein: ATSPGLARADTQY

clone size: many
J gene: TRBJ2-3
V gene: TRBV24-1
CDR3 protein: ATSDPGQSTDTQY

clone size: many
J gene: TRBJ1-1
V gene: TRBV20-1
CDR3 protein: SATGNTEAF

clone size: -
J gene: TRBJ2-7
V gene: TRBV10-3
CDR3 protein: AISADRYEQY

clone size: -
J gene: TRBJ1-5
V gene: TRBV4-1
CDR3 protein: ASSDRDNSNQPQH

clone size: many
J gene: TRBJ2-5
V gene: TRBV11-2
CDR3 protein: ASSLVVVGPRY

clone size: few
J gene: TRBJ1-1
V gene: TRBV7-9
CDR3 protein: ASTQDTNTEAF

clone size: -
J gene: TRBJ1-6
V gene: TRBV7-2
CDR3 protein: ASSGRGQGSSPLH

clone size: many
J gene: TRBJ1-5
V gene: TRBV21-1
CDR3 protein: ARDRLSPQH

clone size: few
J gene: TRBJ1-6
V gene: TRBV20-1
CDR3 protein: SAPDRSASTLH

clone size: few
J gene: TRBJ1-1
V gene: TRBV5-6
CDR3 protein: ASSLAGTGYVAF

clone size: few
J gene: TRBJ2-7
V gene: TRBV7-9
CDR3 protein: ASSSLAGGSYEQY

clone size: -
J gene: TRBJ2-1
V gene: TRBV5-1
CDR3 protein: ASSLGYANEQF

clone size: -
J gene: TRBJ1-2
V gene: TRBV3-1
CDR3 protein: ASSQRRDYGYT

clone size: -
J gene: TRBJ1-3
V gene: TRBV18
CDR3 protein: ASSPSGQGSGNTIY

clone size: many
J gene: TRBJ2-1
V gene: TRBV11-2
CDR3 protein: ASSTTTGRFNEQF

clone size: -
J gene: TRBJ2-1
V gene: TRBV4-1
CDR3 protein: ASRLAGTYNEQF

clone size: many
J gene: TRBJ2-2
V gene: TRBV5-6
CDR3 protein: ASSLGPPSNTGELF

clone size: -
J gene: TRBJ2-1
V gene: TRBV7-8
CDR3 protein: ASSQGQRDEQF

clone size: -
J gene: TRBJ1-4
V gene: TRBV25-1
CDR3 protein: ASRWEKLF

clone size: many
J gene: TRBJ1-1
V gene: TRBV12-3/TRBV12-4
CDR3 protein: ASSFTSEAF

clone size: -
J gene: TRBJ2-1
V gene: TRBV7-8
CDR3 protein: ASSLGTVPGSYNEQF

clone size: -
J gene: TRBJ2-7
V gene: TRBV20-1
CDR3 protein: SASPIPAIYEQY

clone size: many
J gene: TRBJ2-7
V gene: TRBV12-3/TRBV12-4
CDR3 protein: ASSPRAGSTYEQY

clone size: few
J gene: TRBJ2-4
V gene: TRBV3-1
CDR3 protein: ASSQDPVGKNIQY

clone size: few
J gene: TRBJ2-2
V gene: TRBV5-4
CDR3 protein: ASSLGGTGNTGELF